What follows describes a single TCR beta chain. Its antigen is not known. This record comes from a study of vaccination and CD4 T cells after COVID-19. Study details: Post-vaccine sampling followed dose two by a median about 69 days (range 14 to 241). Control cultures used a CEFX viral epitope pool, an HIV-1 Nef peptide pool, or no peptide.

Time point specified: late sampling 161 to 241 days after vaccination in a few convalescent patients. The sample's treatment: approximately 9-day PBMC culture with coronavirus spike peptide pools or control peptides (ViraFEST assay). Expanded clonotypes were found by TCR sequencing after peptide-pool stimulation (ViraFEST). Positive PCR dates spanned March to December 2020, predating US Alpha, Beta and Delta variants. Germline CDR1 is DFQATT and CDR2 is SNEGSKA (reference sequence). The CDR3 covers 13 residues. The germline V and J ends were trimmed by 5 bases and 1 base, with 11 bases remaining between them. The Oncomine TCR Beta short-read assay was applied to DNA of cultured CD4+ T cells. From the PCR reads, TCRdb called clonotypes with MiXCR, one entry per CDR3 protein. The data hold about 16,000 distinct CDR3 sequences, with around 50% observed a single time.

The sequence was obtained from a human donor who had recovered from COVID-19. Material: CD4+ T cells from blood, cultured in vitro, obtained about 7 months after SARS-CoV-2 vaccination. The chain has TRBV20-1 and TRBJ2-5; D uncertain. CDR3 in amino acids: CSALKGTQETQYF. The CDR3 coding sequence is TGCAGTGCTCTTAAAGGAACCCAAGAGACCCAGTACTTC.